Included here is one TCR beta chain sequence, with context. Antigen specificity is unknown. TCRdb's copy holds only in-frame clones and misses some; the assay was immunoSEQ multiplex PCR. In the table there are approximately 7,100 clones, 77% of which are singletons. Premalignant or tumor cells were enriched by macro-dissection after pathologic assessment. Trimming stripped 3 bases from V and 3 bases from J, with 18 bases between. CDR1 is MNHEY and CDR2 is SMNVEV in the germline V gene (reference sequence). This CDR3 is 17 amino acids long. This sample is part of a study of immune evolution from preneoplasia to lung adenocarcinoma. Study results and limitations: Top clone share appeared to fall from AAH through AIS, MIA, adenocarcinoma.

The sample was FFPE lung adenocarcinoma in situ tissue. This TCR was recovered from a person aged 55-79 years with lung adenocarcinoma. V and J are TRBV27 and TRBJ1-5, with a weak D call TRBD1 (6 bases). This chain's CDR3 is CASSFSGVQGLNQPQHF. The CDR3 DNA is TGTGCCAGCAGTTTTTCTGGTGTACAGGGCCTCAATCAGCCCCAGCATTTT.